This TCR beta chain emerged from a study of blood T cell repertoires in COVID-19. Study summary: COVID-19 samples from acute and convalescent phases originated in the United States, Italy and Spain. T cells, B-cell-depleted T cells, or PBMCs provided the cDNA or gDNA that served as material.

Source study methods: Reference gene primer amplification yielded estimated nucleated cell counts. Measured with immunoSEQ multiplex PCR; TCRdb has only the in-frame clones, and not every one. That table gives V, J and clone size, and the DNA gave D and trimming. The sample lists 25,000 to 30,000 clones, around four fifths occurring once. In germline, CDR1 is MNHNY, CDR2 SVGAGI (reference sequence). V was trimmed by 5 bases and J by 2 bases, leaving 14 bases between them. The CDR3 has 15 residues. The chain couples TRBV6-6 to TRBJ2-3; unclear D gene. This TCR was sampled from a man between 65 and 85 years old with acute or convalescent COVID-19. Sequencing was done on a sample of peripheral blood. CDR3 region: CASSPTELYTDTQYF. CDR3 DNA sequence: TGTGCCAGCAGTCCTACAGAGCTATACACAGATACGCAGTATTTT.